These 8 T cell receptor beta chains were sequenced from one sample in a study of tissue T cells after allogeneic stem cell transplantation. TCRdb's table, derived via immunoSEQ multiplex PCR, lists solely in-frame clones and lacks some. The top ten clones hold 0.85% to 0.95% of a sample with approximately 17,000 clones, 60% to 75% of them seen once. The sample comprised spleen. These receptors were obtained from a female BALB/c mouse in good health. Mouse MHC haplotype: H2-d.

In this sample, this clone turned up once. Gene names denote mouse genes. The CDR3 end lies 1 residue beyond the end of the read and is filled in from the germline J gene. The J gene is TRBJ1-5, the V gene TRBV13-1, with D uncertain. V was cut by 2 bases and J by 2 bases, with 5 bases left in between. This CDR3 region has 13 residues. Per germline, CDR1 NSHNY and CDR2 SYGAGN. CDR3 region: CASSERDNQAPLF. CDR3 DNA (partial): TGTGCCAGCAGTGAAAGGGACAACCAGGCTCCGCTT.

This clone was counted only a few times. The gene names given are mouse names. The CDR3 reads CASSRGYNNQAPLF. The CDR3 bases that were read are TGTGCCAGCAGCCGGGGATATAACAACCAGGCTCCGCTT. This chain links TRBV13-3 with TRBJ1-5; no clear D. The read halts 1 residue ahead of the CDR3 end, with the missing end drawn from the germline J gene. V lost 5 bases and J lost 0, with 9 bases in between. Per germline, CDR1 NNHDY and CDR2 SYVADS. The CDR3 has 14 residues.

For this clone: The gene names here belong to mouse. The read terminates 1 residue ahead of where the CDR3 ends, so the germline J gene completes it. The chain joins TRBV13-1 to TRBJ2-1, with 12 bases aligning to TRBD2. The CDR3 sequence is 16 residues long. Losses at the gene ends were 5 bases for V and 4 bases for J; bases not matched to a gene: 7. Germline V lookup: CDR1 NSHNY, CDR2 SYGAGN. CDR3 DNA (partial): TGTGCCAGCAGGTCCCGGGACTGGGGGGTTTATGCTGAGCAGTTC. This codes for CASRSRDWGVYAEQF. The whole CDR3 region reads CASRSRDWGVYAEQFF.

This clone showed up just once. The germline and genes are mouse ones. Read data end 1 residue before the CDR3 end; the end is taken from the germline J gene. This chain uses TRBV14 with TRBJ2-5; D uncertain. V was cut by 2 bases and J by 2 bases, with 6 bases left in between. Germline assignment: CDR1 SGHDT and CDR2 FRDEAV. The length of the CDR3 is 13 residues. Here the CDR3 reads CASSFGFQDTQYF. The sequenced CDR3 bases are TGTGCCAGCAGTTTTGGGTTCCAAGACACCCAGTAC.

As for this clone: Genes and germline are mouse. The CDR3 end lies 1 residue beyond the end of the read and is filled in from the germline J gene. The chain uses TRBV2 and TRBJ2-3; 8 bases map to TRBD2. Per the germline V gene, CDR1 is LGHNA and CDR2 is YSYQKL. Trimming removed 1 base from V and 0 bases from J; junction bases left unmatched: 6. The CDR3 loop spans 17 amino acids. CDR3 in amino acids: CASSQGLGTSSAETLYF. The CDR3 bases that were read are TGTGCCAGCAGCCAAGGACTGGGGACCTCTAGTGCAGAAACGCTGTAT.

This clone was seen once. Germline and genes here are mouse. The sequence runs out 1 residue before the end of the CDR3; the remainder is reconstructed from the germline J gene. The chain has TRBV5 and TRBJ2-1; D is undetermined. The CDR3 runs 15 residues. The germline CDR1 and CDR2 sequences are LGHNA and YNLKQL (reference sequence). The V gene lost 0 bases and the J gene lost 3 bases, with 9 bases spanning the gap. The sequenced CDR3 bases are TGTGCCAGCAGCCAAGATAGCGACGGCTATGCTGAGCAGTTC. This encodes CASSQDSDGYAEQF. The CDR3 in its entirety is CASSQDSDGYAEQFF.

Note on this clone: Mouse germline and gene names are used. The CDR3 sequence is CASTAGGNTEVFF. Incomplete CDR3 DNA: TGTGCCAGCACGGCAGGGGGGAACACAGAAGTCTTC. V is TRBV13-3 and J is TRBJ1-1; 7 bases map to TRBD1. The read terminates 1 residue ahead of where the CDR3 ends, so the germline J gene completes it. Losses at the gene ends were 6 bases for V and 1 base for J; bases not matched to a gene: 3. CDR3 length: 13 amino acids. The V gene's germline CDR1 is NNHDY and CDR2 SYVADS.

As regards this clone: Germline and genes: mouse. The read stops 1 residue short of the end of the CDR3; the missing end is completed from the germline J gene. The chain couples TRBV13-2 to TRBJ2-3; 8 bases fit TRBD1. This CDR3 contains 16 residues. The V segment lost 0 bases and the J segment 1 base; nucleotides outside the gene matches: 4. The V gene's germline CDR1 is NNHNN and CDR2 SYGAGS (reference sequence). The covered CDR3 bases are TGTGCCAGCGGTGATGACAGGGGGTGGGGTGCAGAAACGCTGTAT. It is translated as CASGDDRGWGAETLY. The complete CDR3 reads CASGDDRGWGAETLYF.